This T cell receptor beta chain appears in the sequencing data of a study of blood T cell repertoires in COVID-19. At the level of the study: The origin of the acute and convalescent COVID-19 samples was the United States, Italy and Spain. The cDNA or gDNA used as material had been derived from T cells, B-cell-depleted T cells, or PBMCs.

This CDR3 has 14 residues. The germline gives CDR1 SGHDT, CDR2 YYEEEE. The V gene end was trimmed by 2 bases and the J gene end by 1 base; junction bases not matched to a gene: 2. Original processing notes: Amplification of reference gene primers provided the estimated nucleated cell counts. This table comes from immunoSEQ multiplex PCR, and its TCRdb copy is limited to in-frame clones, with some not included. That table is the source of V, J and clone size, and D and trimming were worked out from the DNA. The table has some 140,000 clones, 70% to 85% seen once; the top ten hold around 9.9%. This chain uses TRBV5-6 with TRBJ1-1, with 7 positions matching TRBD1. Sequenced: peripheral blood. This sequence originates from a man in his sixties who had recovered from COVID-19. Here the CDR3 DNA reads TGTGCCAGCAGCTTAAGGGGGCGGAACACTGAAGCTTTCTTT. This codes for CASSLRGRNTEAFF.